A single sample is the source of the 30 T cell receptor beta chains below, sequenced in a study of T cells in Graves' hyperthyroidism and ophthalmopathy. Template material for amplifying TCR beta CDR3 regions consisted of RNA transcripts. TCR CDR3 underwent first-round RT-PCR with the HTBI primer set. A single record per CDR3 protein comes from TCRdb applying MiXCR to the multiplex PCR reads. Altogether fewer than 600,000 distinct CDR3 sequences are present, 14% being singletons, with the ten largest covering around 13%. The material sequenced was blood. The receptors derive from a woman between 40 and 50 years old with Graves' hyperthyroidism.

This clonotype was seen at least ten times. The chain recombines TRBV5-1 with TRBJ2-1; tentative D call: TRBD2 (6 bases). The germline CDR1 and CDR2 sequences are SGHRS and YFSETQ. V was cut by 5 bases and J by 6 bases, with 24 bases left in between. The CDR3 totals 17 residues. The DNA of the CDR3 is TGCGCCAGCAGAAGTGGCAACCGGGACTCTCCGGGCAATGAGCAGTTCTTC. Protein sequence: CASRSGNRDSPGNEQFF.

V usage is TRBV5-1 and J usage is TRBJ2-2; TRBD1 aligns across 7 bases. Germline V gene lookup returns CDR1 SGHRS and CDR2 YFSETQ. The CDR3 loop spans 16 amino acids. The trim removed 4 bases at V and 4 bases at J, leaving 10 bases unmatched. CDR3 sequence reads: CASSPQTGVTTGELFF. CDR3 bases: TGCGCCAGCAGCCCCCAAACAGGGGTTACCACCGGGGAGCTGTTTTTT.

This clonotype was observed a handful of times. The chain has TRBV20-1 and TRBJ2-7; no definite D call. V was trimmed by 4 bases and J by 0 bases, leaving 10 bases between them. The CDR3 is made up of 13 amino acids. From germline, CDR1 is DFQATT and CDR2 SNEGSKA (reference sequence). CDR3 nucleotide sequence: TGCAGTGCTACGAGTGTAGTCTCCTACGAGCAGTACTTC. It encodes CSATSVVSYEQYF.

This clonotype was seen at least ten times. V usage is TRBV4-1 and J usage is TRBJ1-4, with TRBD1 matching over 7 bases. Germline V gene data show CDR1 as MGHRA and CDR2 as YSYEKL. J lost 8 bases, V lost 1 base, and 13 bases had no gene match. The CDR3 contains 17 residues. The CDR3 region is CASSQGGQGVSSEKLFF. The DNA of the CDR3 is TGCGCCAGCAGCCAAGGCGGTCAGGGGGTCAGTTCGGAAAAACTGTTTTTT.

This clonotype occurred many times. V gene TRBV20-1 combines with J gene TRBJ1-3; D is undetermined. V was pared by 3 bases and J by 5 bases, with 14 bases between. The length of the CDR3 is 14 residues. Per the germline V gene, CDR1 is DFQATT and CDR2 is SNEGSKA (reference sequence). CDR3 DNA: TGCAGTGCTAGCGGCTTATTGGAGAGAAACACCATATATTTT. This encodes CSASGLLERNTIYF.

The genes are TRBV12-3 or TRBV12-4 and TRBJ1-2; 9 bases are shared with TRBD1. The CDR3 has 16 amino acids. V lost 4 bases, J lost 4 bases, and 10 bases stayed unmatched. The CDR3 loop is CASSSTGTGRLYGYTF. The DNA of the CDR3 is TGTGCCAGCAGTTCGACCGGGACAGGGCGGCTCTATGGCTACACCTTC.

This clonotype was seen many times. The chain links TRBV2 to TRBJ2-1, with 9 bases aligning to TRBD2. CDR3 size: 16 residues. Germline V CDR1 and CDR2: SNHLY, FYNNEI. V was clipped by 2 bases and J by 2 bases; unmatched bases: 4. The chain's CDR3 is CASSETTSGTYNEQFF. In nucleotides, the CDR3 is TGTGCCAGCAGTGAAACGACTAGCGGAACCTACAATGAGCAGTTCTTC.

This clonotype was observed many times. The V gene is TRBV20-1, the J gene TRBJ2-2; 7 bases agree with TRBD2. The CDR3 is made up of 14 amino acids. Germline V lookup: CDR1 DFQATT, CDR2 SNEGSKA (reference sequence). V lost 4 bases and J lost 1; bases outside the gene matches: 3. The CDR3 protein is CSAIPGGNTGELFF. The CDR3 coding sequence is TGCAGTGCTATCCCGGGAGGGAACACCGGGGAGCTGTTTTTT.

The chain carries TRBV5-1 and TRBJ1-2; D ambiguous. The germline V gene encodes CDR1 SGHRS and CDR2 YFSETQ. This CDR3 has 14 amino acids. Trimming took off 4 bases at V and 3 bases at J, with 13 bases between the two ends. The DNA for the CDR3 is TGCGCCAGCAGCCCGGCGACACCCTACTATGGCTACACCTTC. It is translated as CASSPATPYYGYTF.

This clonotype was recorded many times. The J gene is TRBJ1-1, the V gene TRBV9, with D unresolved. This CDR3 contains 14 residues. Germline CDR1 SGDLS, CDR2 YYNGEE. Trimming removed 3 bases at V and 0 bases at J, with 9 bases between. CDR3 sequence (DNA): TGTGCCAGCAGCGCGTTAGACATGAACACTGAAGCTTTCTTT. Translated: CASSALDMNTEAFF.

At least ten counts were recorded for this clonotype. The chain uses TRBV2 and TRBJ2-5; D is undetermined. Germline assignment: CDR1 SNHLY and CDR2 FYNNEI. This CDR3 comprises 13 residues. The V and J ends lost 5 bases and 3 bases respectively, with 10 bases between them. CDR3: CASSWAPKETQYF. The DNA of the CDR3 is TGTGCCAGCAGTTGGGCCCCTAAAGAGACCCAGTACTTC.

This clonotype was counted at least ten times. This chain joins TRBV12-3 or TRBV12-4 and TRBJ1-1, with D perhaps TRBD1 (5 bases). The CDR3 loop spans 13 amino acids. Deletions cut 1 base from V and 10 bases from J, with 13 bases between. The CDR3 loop reads CASSLEGGTVAFF. The DNA of the CDR3 is TGTGCCAGCAGTTTAGAGGGCGGGACGGTAGCTTTCTTT.

This chain's CDR3 is CASSLAISLSSYEQYF. Written as DNA, the CDR3 is TGTGCCAGCAGCTTAGCAATCTCTCTGAGCTCCTACGAGCAGTACTTC. J is TRBJ2-7 and V is TRBV11-3; D remains unclear. This CDR3 contains 16 residues. CDR1 and CDR2 from the germline V gene are SGHNT and YENEEA. Trimming pared 1 base from V and 0 bases from J, leaving 13 bases between.

J is TRBJ2-3 and V is TRBV30; TRBD1 matches at 8 bases. The V gene end was trimmed by 5 bases and the J gene end by 4 bases; junction bases not matched to a gene: 8. CDR1 GTSNPN and CDR2 SVGIG come from the germline V gene (reference sequence). The CDR3 runs 14 residues. CDR3 amino acids: CAWGGQGFADTQYF. DNA of the CDR3: TGTGCCTGGGGCGGACAGGGCTTCGCAGATACGCAGTATTTT.

Comments on this clonotype: One end of the junction varies from germline; a read error may be responsible. The chain couples TRBV5-1 to TRBJ2-5, with unresolved D. Per the germline V gene, CDR1 is SGHRS and CDR2 is YFSETQ. This CDR3 spans 11 amino acids. CDR3 loop: CASSFKESQYF. CDR3 bases: TGCGCCAGCAGCTTTAAAGAGAGCCAGTACTTC.

This clonotype has at least ten counts. The V and J genes are TRBV20-1 and TRBJ2-5; D gene uncertain. Germline CDR1 and CDR2: DFQATT and SNEGSKA (reference sequence). V was cut by 0 bases and J by 2 bases, with 10 bases left in between. This CDR3 spans 14 amino acids. CDR3 region: CSARDRSGQETQYF. For the CDR3, the DNA is TGCAGTGCTAGAGACAGGAGTGGGCAAGAGACCCAGTACTTC.

This clonotype came up many times. The chain has TRBV5-1 and TRBJ1-5, with D uncertain. V lost 5 bases and J 0 bases, leaving 12 bases between the germline ends. Looked up from germline, CDR1 is SGHRS and CDR2 is YFSETQ. The CDR3 is made up of 15 amino acids. DNA for the CDR3: TGCGCCAGCAGTTTAGACGGACGTAGCAATCAGCCCCAGCATTTT. It yields the protein CASSLDGRSNQPQHF.

This clonotype has at least ten counts. The chain combines TRBV28 with TRBJ2-7, with TRBD1 matching over 7 bases. Unmatched junction bases numbered 9, after V lost 5 bases and J lost 2 bases. This CDR3 contains 15 residues. Germline CDR1 reads MDHEN; CDR2 reads SYDVKM. CDR3 amino acids: CASSTRTGNTYEQYF. CDR3 coding DNA: TGTGCCAGCAGTACCCGGACAGGAAACACCTACGAGCAGTACTTC.

In this sample, this clonotype turned up a few times. The V gene is TRBV10-3, the J gene TRBJ2-7; 9 bases are shared with TRBD1. V dropped 5 bases and J dropped 3; count of bases not matched to a gene: 11. The V gene's germline CDR1 is ENHRY and CDR2 SYGVKD. This CDR3 has 16 residues. DNA for the CDR3: TGTGCCATCAGTCTGGAACCGGGACAGGGCGTCTACGAGCAGTACTTC. Protein product: CAISLEPGQGVYEQYF.

This clonotype was seen repeatedly, ten times or more. The chain uses TRBV7-9 and TRBJ2-1; no clear D gene. The CDR3 consists of 14 residues. CDR1 and CDR2 from the germline V gene are SEHNR and FQNEAQ (reference sequence). Trimming pared 1 base from V and 4 bases from J, leaving 8 bases between. The CDR3 bases are TGTGCCAGCAGCTTAGAATCGCCTTACAATGAGCAGTTCTTC. It specifies CASSLESPYNEQFF.

This clonotype was seen many times. The CDR3 sequence is CASSVGLADPGRLGNEQFF. CDR3 DNA sequence: TGTGCCAGCAGCGTGGGACTAGCGGACCCGGGGCGACTGGGAAATGAGCAGTTCTTC. V and J are TRBV11-3 and TRBJ2-1; TRBD2 matches at 11 bases. The CDR3 covers 19 residues. The J segment lost 7 bases and the V segment lost 5 bases, leaving 19 bases of the junction unmatched. Germline-derived CDR1 and CDR2 are SGHNT and YENEEA.

This clonotype showed up just once. This chain links TRBV5-8 with TRBJ2-3; D is possibly TRBD1 (6 bases). This CDR3 has 15 amino acids. Trimming removed 2 bases at V and 3 bases at J, with 13 bases between. CDR1 SGHTS and CDR2 YDEGEE come from the germline V gene. The CDR3: CASSFPGAPTDTQYF. The DNA for the CDR3 is TGTGCCAGCAGCTTCCCAGGGGCCCCTACAGATACGCAGTATTTT.

In this sample, this clonotype turned up many times. The J gene is TRBJ2-1, the V gene TRBV3-1; 12 nucleotides line up with TRBD2. The junction had 11 bases not matched to a gene; V was cut back by 2 bases and J by 0 bases. The germline gives CDR1 LGHDT, CDR2 YNNKEL (reference sequence). The CDR3 loop spans 20 amino acids. This CDR3 reads CASSQRLAGVLQSSYNEQFF. The DNA of the CDR3 is TGTGCCAGCAGCCAAAGACTAGCGGGAGTTCTTCAGAGCTCCTACAATGAGCAGTTCTTC.

This clonotype was seen ten or more times. The V gene is TRBV10-3, the J gene TRBJ2-7; possibly TRBD1 for D (6 bases). The CDR3 extends over 15 amino acids. Germline CDR1 is ENHRY and CDR2 is SYGVKD. V was cut by 6 bases and J by 0 bases, with 15 bases left in between. The CDR3 nucleotides are TGTGCCATCAGCGACCTACCGACAGGCTCCTACGAGCAGTACTTC. Its translation is CAISDLPTGSYEQYF.

The V call is TRBV5-1, the J call TRBJ2-5; 8 nucleotides agree with TRBD1. Looked up from germline, CDR1 is SGHRS and CDR2 is YFSETQ. The CDR3 spans 15 residues. Trimming removed 4 bases from V and 5 bases from J; junction bases left unmatched: 10. Here the CDR3 reads CASSPKTGAVETQYF. In DNA, the CDR3 is TGCGCCAGCAGCCCAAAGACAGGGGCGGTGGAGACCCAGTACTTC. The full variable domain, with the rest looked up from reference TRBV5-1 and TRBJ2-5, is KAGVTQTPRYLIKTRGQQVTLSCSPISGHRSVSWYQQTPGQGLQFLFEYFSETQRNKGNFPGRFSGRQFSNSRSEMNVSTLELGDSALYLCASSPKTGAVETQYFGPGTRLLVL.

The V call is TRBV20-1, the J call TRBJ2-6; TRBD1 might be the D (7 bases). The CDR3 covers 16 residues. The V and J ends lost 3 bases and 0 bases respectively, with 12 bases between them. Germline V CDR1 and CDR2: DFQATT, SNEGSKA (reference sequence). CDR3 nucleotide sequence: TGCAGTGCTAGGGAGGGACAGTACTCTGGGGCCAACGTCCTGACTTTC. Amino acids: CSAREGQYSGANVLTF.

The chain is built from TRBV20-1 and TRBJ2-3; tentative D call: TRBD1 (5 bases). This CDR3 contains 12 residues. In germline, CDR1 is DFQATT, CDR2 SNEGSKA (reference sequence). V was pared by 4 bases and J by 7 bases, with 12 bases between. CDR3 DNA sequence: TGCAGTGCTATTGAACCAGGGAATACGCAGTATTTT. Translated, it gives CSAIEPGNTQYF.

This clonotype was detected only once. The rearrangement joins TRBV12-3 or TRBV12-4 to TRBJ2-3, with 7 bases aligning to TRBD2. This CDR3 has 15 amino acids. Trimming took 2 bases from V and 4 from J; bases not matched to a gene: 6. CDR3 region: CASSLSWGGADTQYF. The DNA for the CDR3 is TGTGCCAGCAGTTTAAGCTGGGGGGGAGCAGATACGCAGTATTTT.

The chain uses TRBV30 and TRBJ2-1; D is uncertain. The CDR3 contains 11 residues. Per germline, CDR1 GTSNPN and CDR2 SVGIG (reference sequence). With 3 bases removed from V and 7 bases from J, the gap between germline ends came to 7 bases. The CDR3 DNA is TGTGCCTGGAGATCCCTTAATGAGCAGTTCTTC. This codes for CAWRSLNEQFF.

This clonotype was seen ten or more times. The chain employs TRBV18 and TRBJ1-1; TRBD1 aligns across 8 bases. The CDR3 is 15 residues long. The J segment lost 0 bases and the V segment lost 3 bases, leaving 3 bases of the junction unmatched. Germline V gene sequence: CDR1 KGHSH, CDR2 LQKENI. The chain's CDR3 is CASSPQGAMNTEAFF. The CDR3 coding sequence is TGTGCCAGCTCACCTCAGGGGGCTATGAACACTGAAGCTTTCTTT. Looking up the rest from reference TRBV18 and TRBJ1-1 gives the full variable domain: NAGVMQNPRHLVRRRGQEARLRCSPMKGHSHVYWYRQLPEEGLKFMVYLQKENIIDESGMPKERFSAEFPKEGPSILRIQQVVRGDSAAYFCASSPQGAMNTEAFFGQGTRLTVV.